What follows are 18 T cell receptor beta chains derived from one specimen sequenced in a study of OX40 agonist ivuxolimab in advanced cancers. Profiling relied on immunoSEQ multiplex PCR, and the TCRdb table lists in-frame clones only, not all of them. The data hold about 13,000 clones, with 80% observed a single time. The sample consisted of CD4+ or CD8+ T cells sorted from blood, taken in a trial of the OX40 agonist ivuxolimab. These receptors all come from an adult with an advanced solid tumor such as melanoma, head and neck, liver or kidney cancer.

The V gene is TRBV29-1, the J gene TRBJ2-2; tentative D call: TRBD2 (6 bases). This CDR3 has 14 amino acids. V was clipped by 7 bases and J by 0 bases, with 12 bases between them. Germline values: CDR1 SQVTM, CDR2 ANQGSEA. The CDR3 spells CSADGGPNTGELFF. The CDR3 coding sequence is TGCAGCGCCGACGGGGGTCCGAACACCGGGGAGCTGTTTTTT.

The V gene is TRBV11-3, the J gene TRBJ2-7; 9 nucleotides match TRBD1. The CDR3 sequence is 14 residues long. V lost 1 base, J lost 5 bases, and 3 bases stayed unmatched. CDR1 SGHNT and CDR2 YENEEA come from the germline V gene. In nucleotides, the CDR3 is TGTGCCAGCAGCTTAGCACAGGGGGCTCACGAGCAGTACTTC. It is translated as CASSLAQGAHEQYF.

The chain recombines TRBV25-1 with TRBJ2-3; no definite D call. The germline V gene has CDR1 MGHDK and CDR2 SYGVNS. CDR3 length: 14 residues. Trimming took 6 bases from V and 0 from J, leaving 10 bases between them. The CDR3 bases are TGTGCCAGCAGCTGGCAGGCGAGCACAGATACGCAGTATTTT. It codes for CASSWQASTDTQYF.

In DNA, the CDR3 is TGTGCCAGCAGCGGCGCCTTTGGACAGGGGGTTTCGGACGAGCAGTACTTC. Its translation is CASSGAFGQGVSDEQYF. V gene TRBV9 combines with J gene TRBJ2-5; 10 nucleotides match TRBD1. The assigned J gene may be wrong: the sequence end matches TRBJ2-7 better. CDR1 is SGDLS, CDR2 YYNGEE, per germline. The CDR3 is 17 residues long.

Sample share makes this clone medium-sized. The chain couples TRBV2 to TRBJ2-1; D is perhaps TRBD1 or TRBD2 (6 bases each). This CDR3 region has 13 residues. Germline lookup yields CDR1 SNHLY and CDR2 FYNNEI. Trimming took 6 bases from V and 7 from J, leaving 13 bases between them. The DNA for the CDR3 is TGTGCCAGCAGGAGGGGGGCTATTAATGAGCAGTTCTTC. It is translated as CASRRGAINEQFF. The entire variable domain, with the rest obtained from reference TRBV2 and TRBJ2-1, is as follows: EPEVTQTPSHQVTQMGQEVILRCVPISNHLYFYWYRQILGQKVEFLVSFYNNEISEKSEIFDDQFSVERPDGSNFTLKIRSTKLEDSAMYFCASRRGAINEQFFGPGTRLTVL.

This clone was picked up a small number of times. CDR3: CASSQDGVHLAGYNEQFF. The CDR3 DNA sequence: TGCGCCAGCAGCCAAGATGGGGTCCACCTAGCGGGTTACAATGAGCAGTTCTTC. The rearrangement uses TRBV4-1 and TRBJ2-1, with 8 bases lining up with TRBD2. The ends lost 0 bases at V and 4 bases at J; junction bases unmatched: 11. Germline values: CDR1 MGHRA, CDR2 YSYEKL. The CDR3 spans 18 residues.

This clone was counted only a few times. The rearrangement joins TRBV13 to TRBJ2-7; TRBD2 matches at 10 bases. The trim removed 5 bases at V and 2 bases at J, leaving 6 bases unmatched. The CDR3 is made up of 15 amino acids. Germline values: CDR1 PRHDT, CDR2 FYEKMQ (reference sequence). CDR3 residues: CASSPVLAGTYEQYF. The CDR3 DNA sequence: TGTGCCAGCAGCCCTGTACTAGCGGGGACCTACGAGCAGTACTTC.

The rearrangement uses TRBV6-5 and TRBJ1-5; 9 bases are a match to TRBD1. After removal of 5 bases from V and 6 bases from J, the junction contained 8 bases not matched to a gene. CDR1 and CDR2 (germline): MNHEY, SVGAGI. The CDR3 consists of 15 residues. This CDR3 reads CASSPDRGEGQPQHF. CDR3 DNA: TGTGCCAGCAGTCCGGACAGGGGCGAGGGTCAGCCCCAGCATTTT.

V is TRBV6-1 and J is TRBJ2-1; D gene unclear. CDR3 length: 17 amino acids. The germline gives CDR1 MNHNS, CDR2 SASEGT. The germline V and J ends were trimmed by 3 bases and 5 bases, with 20 bases remaining between them. In DNA form, the CDR3 reads TGTGCCAGCAGTGACCTGACGACAAGGTCAAAGAACAATGAGCAGTTCTTC. Protein sequence: CASSDLTTRSKNNEQFF.

V gene TRBV28 combines with J gene TRBJ2-7; the match to TRBD2 covers 9 bases. The CDR3 consists of 14 residues. J lost 3 bases, V lost 8 bases, and 8 bases had no gene match. CDR1 is MDHEN and CDR2 is SYDVKM in the germline V gene. CDR3 nucleotide sequence: TGTGCCAGCGGGTTAGCGGGGGACGGCTACGAGCAGTACTTC. This gives the protein CASGLAGDGYEQYF. The complete variable domain, with remaining parts taken from reference TRBV28 and TRBJ2-7, reads DVKVTQSSRYLVKRTGEKVFLECVQDMDHENMFWYRQDPGLGLRLIYFSYDVKMKEKGDIPEGYSVSREKKERFSLILESASTNQTSMYLCASGLAGDGYEQYFGPGTRLTVT.

The chain is built from TRBV5-1 and TRBJ1-2; D possibly corresponds to TRBD1 (5 bases). Germline V gives CDR1 SGHRS, CDR2 YFSETQ. There are 14 residues in the CDR3. Trimming removed 0 bases from V and 6 bases from J, with 12 bases in between. CDR3 residues: CASSLAGTVHGYTF. CDR3 sequence (DNA): TGCGCCAGCAGCTTGGCCGGGACGGTCCATGGCTACACCTTC.

V gene TRBV14 combines with J gene TRBJ2-1, with D perhaps assigned TRBD1 or TRBD2 (6 bases each). Deletions cut 0 bases from V and 2 bases from J, with 14 bases between. The CDR3 covers 17 residues. CDR1 and CDR2 (germline): SGHDN, FVKESK. The CDR3 bases are TGTGCCAGCAGCCAAGATGAGGGGGGATCGACCTACAATGAGCAGTTCTTC. Translation: CASSQDEGGSTYNEQFF. Full variable domain (rest looked up from reference TRBV14 and TRBJ2-1): EAGVTQFPSHSVIEKGQTVTLRCDPISGHDNLYWYRRVMGKEIKFLLHFVKESKQDESGMPNNRFLAERTGGTYSTLKVQPAELEDSGVYFCASSQDEGGSTYNEQFFGPGTRLTVL.

The V call is TRBV4-1, the J call TRBJ2-3, with TRBD1 matching 7 bases. The trim removed 6 bases at V and 1 base at J, leaving 10 bases unmatched. The germline gives CDR1 MGHRA, CDR2 YSYEKL. The length of the CDR3 is 16 residues. This CDR3 reads CASSRDRASGTDTQYF. The CDR3 DNA reads TGCGCCAGCAGTCGAGACAGGGCCAGTGGCACAGATACGCAGTATTTT.

The chain has TRBV21-1 and TRBJ2-3; TRBD2 reflects the table's D call only, with no check against the DNA. TRBV21-1 is described as a pseudogene. The CDR3 length is 19 residues. The CDR3 nucleotides are TGTGCCAGCAGCAAAAAAACCGAAGAAACGGGAGTGGGCGCAGATACGCAGTATTTT. This encodes CASSKKTEETGVGADTQYF.

The V gene is TRBV4-2, the J gene TRBJ2-1, with TRBD2 matching over 10 bases. Losses at the gene ends were 0 bases for V and 7 bases for J; bases not matched to a gene: 3. Looked up from germline, CDR1 is LGHNA and CDR2 is YNFKEQ. The CDR3 is 15 residues long. The CDR3 coding sequence is TGTGCCAGCAGCCAAGAAGCGGGGGGGCATAATGAGCAGTTCTTC. Amino acids: CASSQEAGGHNEQFF.

The V gene is TRBV19, the J gene TRBJ2-3, with a possible D match to TRBD2 (5 bases). Between the trimmed V and J ends, which lost 7 bases and 2 bases, there was a span of 10 bases. CDR3 length: 13 residues. Germline CDR1 is LNHDA and CDR2 is SQIVND (reference sequence). This CDR3 is CASIGEITDTQYF. For the CDR3, the DNA is TGTGCCAGTATTGGGGAGATCACAGATACGCAGTATTTT.

V and J are TRBV27 and TRBJ2-4; a weak D match, TRBD1 (6 bases). V was clipped by 2 bases and J by 8 bases, with 10 bases between them. CDR3 length: 13 amino acids. Germline CDR1 is MNHEY and CDR2 is SMNVEV (reference sequence). CDR3 loop: CASSLGQGYIQYF. The CDR3 coding sequence is TGTGCCAGCAGTTTAGGTCAGGGGTACATTCAGTACTTC.

CDR3 nucleotide sequence: TGTGCCAGCAGCGTAGGAGGGGGCCGACGCACAGATACGCAGTATTTT. Amino acid sequence: CASSVGGGRRTDTQYF. V and J are TRBV9 and TRBJ2-3, with 7 bases aligning to TRBD1. Germline values: CDR1 SGDLS, CDR2 YYNGEE. Trimming removed 0 bases from V and 1 base from J; junction bases left unmatched: 5. The CDR3 extends over 16 amino acids.